Listed below are T cell receptor beta chains from one sample, sequenced in a study of patients and donors after allogeneic stem cell transplantation. Via MiXCR, TCRdb re-called the RT-PCR reads, giving one row per CDR3 protein. The data hold tens of thousands of distinct CDR3 sequences, with about 25% observed a single time. Sequenced material: blood, either unsorted or a sorted T cell fraction (not recorded which). All receptors come from a human donor who was either an allogeneic HSCT recipient or a stem cell or donor lymphocyte infusion donor (not recorded which). It is not recorded whose cells these are; they may come from a transplant donor. CDR3s include the opening cysteine and the closing phenylalanine or tryptophan. Fields, in order: J gene, clone size, D gene, V gene, CDR3 protein, CDR3 DNA. A D gene is named only where the DNA matches it firmly. A row's size may be missing; if present it is once, few, many or a size class.

J: TRBJ1-1
size: .
D: .
V: TRBV28
CDR3: CASSFLPRGTEAFF
DNA: TGTGCCAGCAGTTTTCTCCCAAGGGGCACTGAAGCTTTCTTT

J: TRBJ1-5
size: few
D: .
V: TRBV7-2
CDR3: CASSLATDSNQPQHF
DNA: TGTGCCAGCAGCTTAGCTACAGATAGCAATCAGCCCCAGCATTTT

J: TRBJ2-5
size: .
D: TRBD2
V: TRBV9
CDR3: CASSARGGGETQYF
DNA: TGTGCCAGCAGCGCTCGGGGGGGCGGAGAGACCCAGTACTTC

J: TRBJ1-2
size: .
D: TRBD1
V: TRBV14
CDR3: CASSTGGTGYTF
DNA: TGTGCCAGCTCGACAGGGGGCACTGGCTACACCTTC

J: TRBJ2-3
size: .
D: .
V: TRBV5-1
CDR3: CASSLEDTQYF
DNA: TGCGCCAGCAGCTTGGAAGATACGCAGTATTTT

J: TRBJ2-3
size: few
D: .
V: TRBV5-1
CDR3: CASSLQTDTQYF
DNA: TGCGCCAGCAGCTTGCAGACCGATACGCAGTATTTT

J: TRBJ1-2
size: .
D: .
V: TRBV4-3
CDR3: CASSQVVGRIYGYTF
DNA: TGCGCCAGCAGCCAAGTTGTGGGGAGAATCTATGGCTACACCTTC

J: TRBJ2-7
size: .
D: TRBD2
V: TRBV20-1
CDR3: CSVFMTSGSHEQYF
DNA: TGCAGTGTTTTCATGACTAGCGGGAGTCACGAGCAGTACTTC

J: TRBJ1-2
size: few
D: .
V: TRBV6-2/TRBV6-3
CDR3: CASSYWRTPYGYTF
DNA: TGTGCCAGCAGTTACTGGAGGACCCCCTATGGCTACACCTTC

J: TRBJ1-3
size: .
D: .
V: TRBV9
CDR3: CASSAGGGLGRNTIYF
DNA: TGTGCCAGCAGCGCCGGTGGAGGTTTAGGCAGAAACACCATATATTTT

J: TRBJ2-3
size: few
D: TRBD1
V: TRBV5-1
CDR3: CASSLVPGGADTQYF
DNA: TGCGCCAGCAGCTTGGTCCCAGGGGGCGCAGATACGCAGTATTTT

J: TRBJ2-6
size: .
D: .
V: TRBV6-1
CDR3: CASSELYGADGANVLTF
DNA: TGTGCCAGCAGTGAGCTTTATGGGGCCGACGGGGCCAACGTCCTGACTTTC

J: TRBJ1-1
size: many
D: TRBD1
V: TRBV19
CDR3: CASAIGQGAYTEAFF
DNA: TGTGCCAGTGCGATAGGACAGGGGGCTTACACTGAAGCTTTCTTT

J: TRBJ1-5
size: many
D: .
V: TRBV21-1
CDR3: CASSKVYGVGNQPQHF
DNA: TGTGCCAGCAGCAAAGTCTATGGGGTGGGTAATCAGCCCCAGCATTTT

J: TRBJ2-1
size: .
D: TRBD1
V: TRBV28
CDR3: CASSLWWDSHPYNEQFF
DNA: TGTGCCAGCAGTTTATGGTGGGACAGTCACCCCTACAATGAGCAGTTCTTC

J: TRBJ2-5
size: .
D: .
V: TRBV7-8
CDR3: CASSFGPGLLGETQYF
DNA: .

J: TRBJ1-5
size: few
D: .
V: TRBV20-1
CDR3: CSASPETGYQPQHF
DNA: TGCAGTGCTAGCCCCGAGACAGGTTATCAGCCCCAGCATTTT

J: TRBJ2-7
size: .
D: .
V: TRBV7-9
CDR3: CASSPSSYEQYF
DNA: TGTGCCAGCAGCCCCTCAAGCTACGAGCAGTACTTC

J: TRBJ1-6
size: .
D: .
V: TRBV3-1
CDR3: CASSQEVSDNSPLHF
DNA: TGTGCCAGCAGCCAAGAAGTGTCAGATAATTCACCCCTCCACTTT

J: TRBJ1-2
size: many
D: .
V: TRBV20-1
CDR3: CSATLGGNRGYTF
DNA: TGCAGTGCTACCCTAGGGGGGAACAGGGGCTACACCTTC

J: TRBJ1-3
size: .
D: .
V: TRBV7-3
CDR3: CASSVRVGHPTGNTIYF
DNA: TGTGCCAGCAGCGTCAGGGTTGGCCATCCTACTGGAAACACCATATATTTT

J: TRBJ1-6
size: .
D: TRBD1
V: TRBV5-1
CDR3: CASSLGQALGSPLHF
DNA: TGCGCCAGCAGCTTAGGACAGGCCTTAGGTTCACCCCTCCACTTT

J: TRBJ2-7
size: .
D: .
V: TRBV5-1
CDR3: CASSYHSSYEQYF
DNA: TGCGCCAGCAGCTATCATAGCTCCTACGAGCAGTACTTC

J: TRBJ1-3
size: few
D: .
V: TRBV12-3/TRBV12-4
CDR3: CASSLRPERRNTIYF
DNA: TGTGCCAGCAGTTTAAGGCCGGAGCGACGAAACACCATATATTTT

J: TRBJ1-3
size: few
D: .
V: TRBV7-9
CDR3: CASSPPGNTIYF
DNA: TGTGCCAGCAGCCCGCCTGGAAACACCATATATTTT

J: TRBJ2-3
size: .
D: TRBD2
V: TRBV3-1
CDR3: CASSAALAGVSDTQYF
DNA: TGTGCCAGCAGCGCCGCCCTGGCGGGAGTCTCAGATACGCAGTATTTT

J: TRBJ1-2
size: .
D: .
V: TRBV10-3
CDR3: CAIKQAGDYGYTF
DNA: TGTGCCATCAAACAGGCGGGGGACTATGGCTACACCTTC

J: TRBJ2-1
size: .
D: TRBD2
V: TRBV4-2
CDR3: CASSHLERGLALFVSSYNEQFF
DNA: TGTGCCAGCAGCCACCTAGAGAGGGGACTAGCTCTGTTCGTCAGCTCCTACAATGAGCAGTTCTTC